One sample yielded the 32 T cell receptor beta chains listed below, sequenced in a study of blood T cells in healthy people across ages. A J-beta primer mix and a sample-barcoded 5' primer were used in a second PCR of roughly 7 to 12 cycles. TCRdb fed the 5' RACE reads into MiXCR, producing one record per CDR3 protein. The data contain 1.5 million to 2 million distinct CDR3 sequences, 30% to 35% of them singletons. Material for sequencing was blood. The receptors originated from a woman aged 25 to 39 in good health.

This clonotype was detected once. The chain couples TRBV20-1 to TRBJ1-5; D not certain. CDR1 and CDR2 from the germline V gene are DFQATT and SNEGSKA (reference sequence). The CDR3 has 13 amino acids. Between the trimmed V and J ends, which lost 1 base and 5 bases, there was a span of 9 bases. The CDR3 DNA sequence: TGCAGTGCTAGAGGACCCGTCGATCAGCCCCAGCATTTT. Amino acid sequence: CSARGPVDQPQHF.

The chain carries TRBV2 and TRBJ1-2; D ambiguous. Germline loops: CDR1 SNHLY, CDR2 FYNNEI. Trimming took off 7 bases at V and 3 bases at J, with 9 bases between the two ends. This CDR3 comprises 12 residues. The CDR3 DNA follows: TGTGCCAGCACTGAGGAGGACTATGGCTACACCTTC. This translates into CASTEEDYGYTF.

A remark on this clonotype: This is likely a read error, given that the CDR3 carries no conserved phenylalanine or tryptophan at its end. The chain joins TRBV13 to TRBJ2-5, with D possibly matching TRBD1 (6 bases). This CDR3 contains 14 residues. The germline gives CDR1 PRHDT, CDR2 FYEKMQ (reference sequence). CDR3 in amino acids: CTSSSNTGRETQYC. The DNA for the CDR3 is TGTACCAGCAGCTCCAATACAGGGAGAGAGACCCAGTACTGC.

The rearrangement joins TRBV27 to TRBJ2-7; TRBD2 matches at 7 bases. This CDR3 spans 14 amino acids. The J segment lost 0 bases and the V segment lost 6 bases, leaving 5 bases of the junction unmatched. Germline CDR1 and CDR2: MNHEY and SMNVEV (reference sequence). The CDR3 loop is CASSEREASYEQYF. CDR3 nucleotides: TGTGCCAGCAGCGAACGGGAGGCCTCCTACGAGCAGTACTTC.

This clonotype was seen only a few times. The chain recombines TRBV29-1 with TRBJ2-1, with 7 bases matching TRBD1. This CDR3 is built from 13 residues. V lost 3 bases and J lost 6; bases outside the gene matches: 5. Germline CDR1 reads SQVTM; CDR2 reads ANQGSEA. This CDR3 reads CSVDGDRGNEQFF. DNA for the CDR3: TGCAGCGTTGACGGGGACAGAGGCAATGAGCAGTTCTTC.

In its sample, this clonotype was seen many times. The gene calls are TRBV20-1 and TRBJ2-3; no definite D call. The V and J ends lost 7 bases and 6 bases respectively, with 11 bases between them. Germline V gene lookup returns CDR1 DFQATT and CDR2 SNEGSKA (reference sequence). The CDR3 length is 11 residues. Here the CDR3 reads CSVITRDTQYF. Here the CDR3 DNA reads TGCAGTGTTATAACCCGGGATACGCAGTATTTT.

This clonotype appeared many times. The junction departs from germline at one end; a sequencing error may be responsible. CDR3 region: CASSPGQAYGYTF. The CDR3, as DNA: TGTGCCAGCAGCCCGGGACAGGCCTATGGCTACACCTTC. The chain joins TRBV5-1 to TRBJ1-2; 8 nucleotides align to TRBD1. The CDR3 totals 13 residues. Looked up from germline, CDR1 is SGHRS and CDR2 is YFSETQ. Together with reference TRBV5-1 and TRBJ1-2, the CDR3 gives the full variable domain: KAGVTQTPRYLIKTRGQQVTLSCSPISGHRSVSWYQQTPGQGLQFLFEYFSETQRNKGNFPGRFSGRQFSNSRSEMNVSTLELGDSALYLCASSPGQAYGYTFGSGTRLTVV.

This clonotype was seen more than once but under ten times. The chain combines TRBV4-1 with TRBJ1-1; maybe TRBD1 (5 bases). V was shortened by 1 base and J by 0 bases, with 15 bases between the two germline ends. The CDR3 totals 17 residues. Germline CDR1 is MGHRA and CDR2 is YSYEKL. The CDR3 nucleotides are TGCGCCAGCAGCCAAGGTCTGAGGGGTCGACTGAACACTGAAGCTTTCTTT. It specifies CASSQGLRGRLNTEAFF.

V usage is TRBV6-6 and J usage is TRBJ2-1; D unclear. V lost 3 bases and J 1 base, leaving 7 bases between the germline ends. The germline V gene encodes CDR1 MNHNY and CDR2 SVGAGI (reference sequence). The CDR3 loop spans 14 amino acids. As DNA, the CDR3 is TGTGCCAGCAGTTATGAGACTTCCTACAATGAGCAGTTCTTC. The encoded protein is CASSYETSYNEQFF.

The chain has TRBV3-1 and TRBJ2-4, with TRBD1 as a possible D gene (5 bases). With 0 bases removed from V and 0 bases from J, the gap between germline ends came to 6 bases. CDR1 and CDR2 (germline): LGHDT, YNNKEL (reference sequence). The CDR3 has 15 residues. The CDR3 loop reads CASSQEGEAKNIQYF. The CDR3 nucleotides are TGTGCCAGCAGCCAAGAAGGGGAAGCCAAAAACATTCAGTACTTC. Based on the CDR3 plus reference TRBV3-1 and TRBJ2-4, the full variable domain is DTAVSQTPKYLVTQMGNDKSIKCEQNLGHDTMYWYKQDSKKFLKIMFSYNNKELIINETVPNRFSPKSPDKAHLNLHINSLELGDSAVYFCASSQEGEAKNIQYFGAGTRLSVL.

This rearrangement joins TRBV27 to TRBJ2-2; TRBD2 aligns across 9 bases. Germline trimming cut 5 bases from V and 6 bases from J; bases unmatched to any gene: 4. CDR3 length: 14 residues. CDR1 and CDR2 (germline): MNHEY, SMNVEV (reference sequence). This chain's CDR3 is CASSTGLAAGELFF. The CDR3 nucleotides are TGTGCCAGCAGTACGGGACTAGCCGCCGGGGAGCTGTTTTTT.

The chain links TRBV4-2 to TRBJ2-7; 7 nucleotides agree with TRBD1. The CDR3 consists of 16 residues. With V trimmed by 1 base and J by 3 bases, 9 bases remained unmatched. In germline, CDR1 is LGHNA, CDR2 YNFKEQ. CDR3 DNA sequence: TGTGCCAGCAGCCAAGGGGGTAGGCAGGGGGACTACGAGCAGTACTTC. The encoded protein is CASSQGGRQGDYEQYF.

This rearrangement joins TRBV14 to TRBJ2-3, with D perhaps TRBD2 (6 bases). Germline V gene sequence: CDR1 SGHDN, CDR2 FVKESK. The CDR3 totals 16 residues. The V end was cut by 2 bases, the J end by 1 base, with 13 bases between. The CDR3 spells CASSQFSGVRTDTQYF. The CDR3 nucleotides are TGTGCCAGCAGCCAATTTTCGGGGGTCCGCACAGATACGCAGTATTTT. The whole variable domain, remainder taken from reference TRBV14 and TRBJ2-3, is EAGVTQFPSHSVIEKGQTVTLRCDPISGHDNLYWYRRVMGKEIKFLLHFVKESKQDESGMPNNRFLAERTGGTYSTLKVQPAELEDSGVYFCASSQFSGVRTDTQYFGPGTRLTVL.

There are a few counts of this clonotype. The genes are TRBV4-1 and TRBJ1-2; 7 nucleotides match TRBD1. The germline V gene encodes CDR1 MGHRA and CDR2 YSYEKL. With V trimmed by 4 bases and J by 4 bases, 9 bases remained unmatched. There are 15 residues in the CDR3. Written as DNA, the CDR3 is TGCGCCAGCAGCCCTCCAGGGGACAGTTCCTATGGCTACACCTTC. Translating gives CASSPPGDSSYGYTF.

The rearrangement joins TRBV18 to TRBJ2-5; possibly TRBD2 for D (5 bases). Trimming pared 10 bases from V and 5 bases from J, leaving 23 bases between. This CDR3 has 15 residues. Germline CDR1 KGHSH, CDR2 LQKENI. The CDR3 region is CANSPGNLDSETQYF. DNA for the CDR3: TGTGCCAACTCGCCCGGGAATTTGGACTCGGAGACCCAGTACTTC. Filled out from reference TRBV18 and TRBJ2-5, the complete variable domain reads NAGVMQNPRHLVRRRGQEARLRCSPMKGHSHVYWYRQLPEEGLKFMVYLQKENIIDESGMPKERFSAEFPKEGPSILRIQQVVRGDSAAYFCANSPGNLDSETQYFGPGTRLLVL.

The table lists this clonotype with a count of one. V usage is TRBV5-1 and J usage is TRBJ2-5, with 9 nucleotides matching TRBD2. V lost 0 bases, J lost 4 bases, and 13 bases stayed unmatched. The length of the CDR3 is 18 residues. Germline CDR1 is SGHRS and CDR2 is YFSETQ. CDR3 DNA: TGCGCCAGCAGCTTGGCCGGGGTAGCGGGAGTATTCGGAGAGACCCAGTACTTC. Translating it yields CASSLAGVAGVFGETQYF. The variable domain in full, completed from reference TRBV5-1 and TRBJ2-5, reads KAGVTQTPRYLIKTRGQQVTLSCSPISGHRSVSWYQQTPGQGLQFLFEYFSETQRNKGNFPGRFSGRQFSNSRSEMNVSTLELGDSALYLCASSLAGVAGVFGETQYFGPGTRLLVL.

Of note for this clonotype: Possible read error: a much larger clone is one base away. The V gene is TRBV12-3 or TRBV12-4, the J gene TRBJ2-7, with D possibly being TRBD1 or TRBD2 (5 bases each). The CDR3 has 13 amino acids. Here the CDR3 DNA reads TGTGTCAGCAGTAGGGTCGGGACGGGCGAGCAGTACTTC. Protein sequence: CVSSRVGTGEQYF.

In DNA form, the CDR3 reads TGCGCCAGCAGGCAGACCGGGACTAGCGGGATTAAAGAGACCCAGTACTTC. Translating gives CASRQTGTSGIKETQYF. The chain recombines TRBV5-1 with TRBJ2-7, with 13 bases that match TRBD2. The tail of the sequence fits TRBJ2-5 better, so the J call may be wrong. The CDR3 covers 17 residues. Looked up from germline, CDR1 is SGHRS and CDR2 is YFSETQ.

The chain uses TRBV5-1 and TRBJ1-2; possibly TRBD1 for D (6 bases). Deletions cut 4 bases from V and 6 bases from J, with 10 bases between. Germline V gene lookup returns CDR1 SGHRS and CDR2 YFSETQ. The CDR3 spans 12 residues. The CDR3 sequence is CASSDTGNGYTF. In DNA, the CDR3 is TGCGCCAGCAGCGATACAGGGAATGGCTACACCTTC.

This clonotype came up many times. The gene calls are TRBV3-1 and TRBJ2-5, with 7 bases that match TRBD2. Trimming at V came to 1 base and at J to 4 bases, leaving 6 bases not matched to a gene. This CDR3 spans 15 amino acids. Germline CDR1 LGHDT, CDR2 YNNKEL (reference sequence). In DNA form, the CDR3 reads TGTGCCAGCAGCCAAGGAGGGAGCGGGATAGAGACCCAGTACTTC. Residues: CASSQGGSGIETQYF.

The chain has TRBV9 and TRBJ2-6; unclear D gene. CDR1 and CDR2 (germline): SGDLS, YYNGEE. This CDR3 is built from 14 residues. V dropped 7 bases and J dropped 0 bases, with 8 bases sitting between them. The CDR3 spells CASGTYSGANVLTF. CDR3 bases: TGTGCCAGCGGTACATACTCTGGGGCCAACGTCCTGACTTTC.

The chain carries TRBV10-3 and TRBJ1-3; 7 bases align to TRBD1. Per germline, CDR1 ENHRY and CDR2 SYGVKD. V trimming: 6 bases; J trimming: 0 bases; junction bases outside the gene matches: 5. The CDR3 is 15 amino acids. The CDR3 DNA follows: TGTGCCATCAGAGGACAGGACCTCTCTGGAAACACCATATATTTT. Amino acids: CAIRGQDLSGNTIYF.

The V and J genes are TRBV5-1 and TRBJ2-1, with 10 bases that match TRBD2. J was trimmed by 11 bases and V by 3 bases; bases with no gene match: 11. CDR1 is SGHRS and CDR2 is YFSETQ in the germline V gene. The CDR3 extends over 15 amino acids. In DNA form, the CDR3 reads TGCGCCAGCAGCTCTGGACTAGCGGATCGGGACAAGCAGTTCTTC. Amino acid sequence: CASSSGLADRDKQFF.

This chain uses TRBV24-1 with TRBJ2-1, with no clear D. Germline V gene lookup returns CDR1 KGHDR and CDR2 SFDVKD. Trimming took 4 bases from V and 2 from J, leaving 11 bases between them. CDR3 length: 15 amino acids. In DNA, the CDR3 is TGTGCCACCAGTGACCCCCGAGGTACCTACAATGAGCAGTTCTTC. It encodes CATSDPRGTYNEQFF.

This clonotype was seen a handful of times. The chain combines TRBV2 with TRBJ2-5; TRBD1 agrees at 7 bases. Germline V gene sequence: CDR1 SNHLY, CDR2 FYNNEI. There are 15 residues in the CDR3. The V and J ends lost 10 bases and 0 bases, in that order; junction bases with no gene match: 11. CDR3 in DNA: TGTGCCACCGACAGGGAGAGGGGATACCAAGAGACCCAGTACTTC. Protein product: CATDRERGYQETQYF.

This chain links TRBV9 with TRBJ2-1; D is perhaps TRBD1 or TRBD2 (5 bases each). Germline assignment: CDR1 SGDLS and CDR2 YYNGEE. The germline V and J ends were trimmed by 2 bases and 8 bases, with 11 bases remaining between them. The CDR3 has 13 amino acids. The CDR3 here is CASSVSGTDEQFF. The CDR3 DNA reads as TGTGCCAGCAGCGTCTCGGGGACCGATGAGCAGTTCTTC.

V usage is TRBV6-1 and J usage is TRBJ2-2, with a weak D call TRBD2 (5 bases). The CDR3 loop spans 13 amino acids. Trimming shortened V by 4 bases and J by 5 bases, and 8 bases separated the two germline ends. Germline V gene data show CDR1 as MNHNS and CDR2 as SASEGT. CDR3 in amino acids: CASSAGWTGELFF. The CDR3 DNA sequence: TGTGCCAGCAGTGCGGGATGGACCGGGGAGCTGTTTTTT.

In its sample, this clonotype was seen many times. The gene calls are TRBV4-1 and TRBJ2-7, with 8 nucleotides matching TRBD2. The V gene's germline CDR1 is MGHRA and CDR2 YSYEKL. The J segment lost 3 bases and the V segment lost 2 bases, leaving 6 bases of the junction unmatched. The CDR3 length is 15 residues. Here the CDR3 reads CASSQPELADYEQYF. CDR3 nucleotides: TGCGCCAGCAGCCAACCCGAACTAGCGGACTACGAGCAGTACTTC.

This clonotype was seen a handful of times. The rearrangement links TRBV29-1 to TRBJ2-3; possibly TRBD2 for D (6 bases). The CDR3 is 14 residues long. Trimming left V 3 bases short and J 6 bases short, with 16 bases between. The V gene's germline CDR1 is SQVTM and CDR2 ANQGSEA. CDR3 amino acids: CSVEATRGLDTQYF. In DNA form, the CDR3 reads TGCAGCGTTGAGGCCACGCGGGGTCTGGATACGCAGTATTTT.

This chain connects TRBV14 to TRBJ2-2; D call uncertain. The CDR3 consists of 12 residues. V lost 6 bases to trimming and J lost 6 bases, with 8 bases between them. Germline V gene sequence: CDR1 SGHDN, CDR2 FVKESK. The CDR3 nucleotides are TGTGCCAGCAGACATTTGGCCGGGGAGCTGTTTTTT. Encoded protein: CASRHLAGELFF.

This clonotype was recorded at least ten times. The V call is TRBV24-1, the J call TRBJ2-3; D might be TRBD2 (6 bases). CDR3 length equals 15 residues. V was shortened by 4 bases and J by 6 bases, with 16 bases between the two germline ends. Germline V gene data show CDR1 as KGHDR and CDR2 as SFDVKD. CDR3 DNA sequence: TGTGCCACCAGTGACCCCGGAGGGCCGGGGGATACGCAGTATTTT. This sequence encodes CATSDPGGPGDTQYF.

This clonotype has at least ten counts. J is TRBJ2-5 and V is TRBV10-3, with D uncertain. The CDR3 contains 12 residues. Between the trimmed V and J ends, which lost 8 bases and 0 bases, there was a span of 7 bases. Germline CDR1 is ENHRY and CDR2 is SYGVKD. CDR3 loop: CAISPNQETQYF. The CDR3 DNA reads TGTGCCATCTCACCGAACCAAGAGACCCAGTACTTC.